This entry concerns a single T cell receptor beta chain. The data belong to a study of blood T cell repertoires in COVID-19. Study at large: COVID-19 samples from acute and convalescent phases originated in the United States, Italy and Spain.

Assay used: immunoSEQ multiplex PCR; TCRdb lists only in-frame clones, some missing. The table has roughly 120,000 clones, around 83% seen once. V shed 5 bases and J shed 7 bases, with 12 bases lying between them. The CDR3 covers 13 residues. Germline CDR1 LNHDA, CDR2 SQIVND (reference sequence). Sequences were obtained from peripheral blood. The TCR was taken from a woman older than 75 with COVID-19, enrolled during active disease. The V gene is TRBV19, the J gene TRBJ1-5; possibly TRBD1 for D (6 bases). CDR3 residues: CASSSQGGQPQHF. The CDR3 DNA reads TGTGCCAGTAGTTCACAGGGTGGGCAGCCCCAGCATTTT.